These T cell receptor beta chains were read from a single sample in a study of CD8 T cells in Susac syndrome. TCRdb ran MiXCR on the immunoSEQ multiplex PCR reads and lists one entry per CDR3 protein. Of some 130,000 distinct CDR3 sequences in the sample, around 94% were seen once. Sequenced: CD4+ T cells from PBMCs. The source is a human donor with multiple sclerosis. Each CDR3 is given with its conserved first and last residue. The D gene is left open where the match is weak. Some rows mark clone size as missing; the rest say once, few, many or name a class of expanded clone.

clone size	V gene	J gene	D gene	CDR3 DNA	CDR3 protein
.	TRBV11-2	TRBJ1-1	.	TGTGCCAGCAGCCTAAGGGGGTATGAAGCTTTCTTT	CASSLRGYEAFF
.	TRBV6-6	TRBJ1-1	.	TGTGCCAGCAGTTTGAACGGGGAAGCTTTCTTT	CASSLNGEAFF
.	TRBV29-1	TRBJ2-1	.	TGCAGCGTTGACCGCTTGTCATCCTACAATGAGCAGTTCTTC	CSVDRLSSYNEQFF
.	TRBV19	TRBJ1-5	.	TGTGCCAGTAGTATAATGGCCCTACCCAATCAGCCCCAGCATTTT	CASSIMALPNQPQHF
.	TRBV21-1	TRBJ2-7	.	TGTGCCAGCAGCAAAGCGCGGGGACGGCACGAGCAGTACTTC	CASSKARGRHEQYF
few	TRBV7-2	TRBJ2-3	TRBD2	TGTGCCAGCAGCTTAGGACTAGCGGGGTCCACAGATACGCAGTATTTT	CASSLGLAGSTDTQYF
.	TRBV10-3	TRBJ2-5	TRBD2	TGTGCCATCAGTGAAGGGCTAGCGGGAGGAGAGACCCAGTACTTC	CAISEGLAGGETQYF
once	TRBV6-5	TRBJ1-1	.	TGTGCCAGCAGGACGACTCAGAACACTGAAGCTTTCTTT	CASRTTQNTEAFF
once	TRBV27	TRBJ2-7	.	TGTGCCAGCAGTTTAACGTTCTCCTACGAGCAGTACTTC	CASSLTFSYEQYF
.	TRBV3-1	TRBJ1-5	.	TGTGCCAGCAGCCAAGATTTAACACCTTATCAGCCCCAGCATTTT	CASSQDLTPYQPQHF